This TCR beta chain was profiled in a study of T cell responses to AZD1222 COVID-19 vaccine. TCRdb's copy holds only in-frame clones and misses some; the assay was immunoSEQ multiplex PCR. The data hold some 120,000 clones, with approximately 90% observed a single time. Looked up from germline, CDR1 is MNHNS and CDR2 is SASEGT. V shed 3 bases and J shed 11 bases, with 16 bases lying between them. This CDR3 region has 13 residues. The genes are TRBV6-1 and TRBJ1-1, with D maybe TRBD1 (6 bases). The specimen was peripheral blood, collected 28 days after the second AZD1222 dose. The clonotype was recovered from an adult who received the AZD1222 COVID-19 vaccine. The CDR3 sequence is CASSDIKGGMAFF. The CDR3 DNA is TGTGCCAGCAGTGATATTAAGGGGGGCATGGCTTTCTTT.